This TCR beta chain was documented in a study of T cell responses to AZD1222 COVID-19 vaccine. Findings and caveats of the study: None of the repertoires were sampled until the peak T cell response had passed. In the spike-specific TCR repertoire, nearly half reportedly target unmutated variant regions.

This table comes from immunoSEQ multiplex PCR, and its TCRdb copy is limited to in-frame clones, with some not included. Of 150,000 to 200,000 clones in the sample, 93% are singletons; the top ten hold 0.9%. The CDR3 sequence is 16 residues long. The germline V gene has CDR1 MNHNS and CDR2 SASEGT. The germline V and J ends were trimmed by 1 base and 5 bases, with 12 bases remaining between them. As regards this clone: The antigen remains unidentified.

The clonotype originates from an adult in good health. The J gene is TRBJ1-6, the V gene TRBV6-1; no reliable D call. Specimen: peripheral blood, collected on day 0 of AZD1222 vaccination. CDR3 in DNA: TGTGCCAGCAGTGAAGTCATAGGGCTTAATAATTCACCCCTCCACTTT. This codes for CASSEVIGLNNSPLHF.